This TCR beta chain was observed in a study of T cell repertoires in cytomegalovirus infection. MiXCR was run by TCRdb on the reads, yielding one entry per CDR3 protein. The data show approximately 280,000 distinct CDR3 sequences, 20% to 25% seen once. This clonotype turned up a few times. Its antigen is not known. The receptor was isolated from a human donor in good health (CMV status not recorded). Some clones in this sample may be carry-over from other donors' samples. The sequences come from cultured PBMCs, collected from culture after CMV antigen stimulation.

The chain's CDR3 is CASTKGQFSYNEQFF. DNA for the CDR3: TGTGCCAGCACCAAAGGACAGTTCTCCTACAATGAGCAGTTCTTC. This chain links TRBV7-9 with TRBJ2-1, with TRBD1 as a possible D gene (6 bases). This CDR3 comprises 15 residues. The ends were cut back, 7 bases at V and 0 bases at J, with 13 bases in the middle. In germline, CDR1 is SEHNR, CDR2 FQNEAQ (reference sequence).